Presented here are 17 T cell receptor beta chains from one specimen sequenced in a study of cytomegalovirus exposure and HLA in healthy donors. Produced via immunoSEQ multiplex PCR; TCRdb's table is partial and in-frame only. The data hold 100,000 to 150,000 clones, with 94% observed a single time. Sequencing was done on a sample of PBMCs. These receptor sequences come from a woman under 30 in good health and CMV-seronegative.

This clone was recorded once. V usage is TRBV18 and J usage is TRBJ1-2; D is unclear. The length of the CDR3 is 13 residues. Germline loops: CDR1 KGHSH, CDR2 LQKENI. V was cut by 0 bases and J by 8 bases, with 10 bases left in between. The CDR3 is CASSPPAGEGYTF. In DNA form, the CDR3 reads TGTGCCAGCTCACCACCGGCTGGGGAGGGCTACACCTTC.

V gene TRBV2 combines with J gene TRBJ2-7, with 7 nucleotides matching TRBD1. Losses at the gene ends were 7 bases for V and 1 base for J; bases not matched to a gene: 13. The CDR3 length is 16 residues. CDR1 and CDR2 (germline): SNHLY, FYNNEI. The CDR3 here is CASNPGGQSGSYEQYF. The CDR3 DNA sequence: TGTGCCAGCAACCCTGGGGGACAGTCTGGGTCCTACGAGCAGTACTTC.

This clone was observed a single time. V is TRBV5-6 and J is TRBJ1-4; 8 bases fit TRBD1. The germline V gene encodes CDR1 SGHDT and CDR2 YYEEEE. Germline trimming cut 4 bases from V and 1 base from J; bases unmatched to any gene: 6. This CDR3 spans 16 amino acids. CDR3 residues: CASSPGQGGTNEKLFF. The CDR3 bases are TGTGCCAGCAGCCCTGGACAGGGCGGAACTAATGAAAAACTGTTTTTT.

This chain uses TRBV7-3 with TRBJ2-3; TRBD2 aligns across 11 bases. From germline, CDR1 is SGHTA and CDR2 FQGTGA. The CDR3 runs 20 residues. With 6 bases clipped from V and 0 bases from J, the junction kept 17 bases outside the gene matches. The CDR3 bases are TGTGCCAGCAGTCACACCCCCGGGACTAGCGGCCCCCCTAGCACAGATACGCAGTATTTT. As protein: CASSHTPGTSGPPSTDTQYF.

A single count supports this clone. The chain employs TRBV29-1 and TRBJ2-7, with 15 positions matching TRBD2. The CDR3 has 18 residues. CDR1 and CDR2 (germline): SQVTM, ANQGSEA. The ends lost 3 bases at V and 0 bases at J; junction bases unmatched: 9. CDR3 sequence reads: CSVEQPGLAGGPSYEQYF. CDR3 sequence (DNA): TGCAGCGTTGAGCAGCCAGGACTAGCGGGAGGGCCCTCCTACGAGCAGTACTTC.

The rearrangement uses TRBV4-1 and TRBJ2-3; maybe TRBD1 (7 bases). The germline V gene has CDR1 MGHRA and CDR2 YSYEKL. The CDR3 extends over 16 amino acids. V lost 2 bases, J lost 3 bases, and 15 bases lay in between. The CDR3 nucleotides read TGCGCCAGCAGCCAACCCGACAGGGACTTGACAGATACGCAGTATTTT. Protein sequence: CASSQPDRDLTDTQYF.

The CDR3 sequence is CASSPKGQVSYNEQFF. Here the CDR3 DNA reads TGCGCCAGCAGCCCGAAGGGACAGGTCAGCTACAATGAGCAGTTCTTC. V usage is TRBV5-1 and J usage is TRBJ2-1, with 8 bases lining up with TRBD1. CDR1 is SGHRS and CDR2 is YFSETQ in the germline V gene. The CDR3 is made up of 16 amino acids. J was trimmed by 3 bases and V by 4 bases; bases with no gene match: 9.

The V and J genes are TRBV6-5 and TRBJ1-1, with no clear D. CDR1 and CDR2 (germline): MNHEY, SVGAGI. This CDR3 comprises 13 residues. Trimming took off 6 bases at V and 1 base at J, with 9 bases between the two ends. The DNA for the CDR3 is TGTGCCAGCAGAGAACTCGGGAACACTGAAGCTTTCTTT. Translation: CASRELGNTEAFF.

V usage is TRBV6-6 and J usage is TRBJ2-3; TRBD1 might be the D (6 bases). The CDR3 runs to 14 residues. Trimming pared 6 bases from V and 5 bases from J, leaving 15 bases between. CDR1 and CDR2 from the germline V gene are MNHNY and SVGAGI (reference sequence). DNA for the CDR3: TGTGCCAGCAGAGAACCAAGGGGGAAAGATACGCAGTATTTT. Translation: CASREPRGKDTQYF.

The chain links TRBV18 to TRBJ2-2; TRBD2 matches 8 bases. The CDR3 covers 17 residues. Trimming removed 3 bases from V and 0 bases from J; junction bases left unmatched: 6. Germline lookup yields CDR1 KGHSH and CDR2 LQKENI. The CDR3 nucleotides are TGTGCCAGCTCACCCCGGGGGGGCTCTGCGAACACCGGGGAGCTGTTTTTT. It translates to CASSPRGGSANTGELFF.

The V and J genes are TRBV30 and TRBJ2-3, with 8 bases aligning to TRBD1. This CDR3 spans 14 amino acids. Looked up from germline, CDR1 is GTSNPN and CDR2 is SVGIG (reference sequence). The V gene end was trimmed by 0 bases and the J gene end by 4 bases; junction bases not matched to a gene: 3. Written as DNA, the CDR3 is TGTGCCTGGAGTGTATGGACAGGGTCAGATACGCAGTATTTT. It encodes CAWSVWTGSDTQYF.

The chain is built from TRBV7-2 and TRBJ1-4, with D possibly being TRBD1 (6 bases). Germline V lookup: CDR1 SGHTA, CDR2 FQGNSA. Trimming cost V 2 bases and J 0 bases, with 10 bases left between them. The CDR3 covers 16 residues. The CDR3 DNA reads TGTGCCAGCAGCTTACCCGGGACAACAACTAATGAAAAACTGTTTTTT. Translated, it gives CASSLPGTTTNEKLFF.

V usage is TRBV25-1 and J usage is TRBJ2-1; D is unclear. CDR3 length equals 12 residues. Germline CDR1 MGHDK, CDR2 SYGVNS. Trimming stripped 2 bases from V and 6 bases from J, with 5 bases between. The CDR3 spells CASSEQINEQFF. The CDR3 DNA sequence: TGTGCCAGCAGTGAACAGATCAATGAGCAGTTCTTC.

V usage is TRBV7-8 and J usage is TRBJ2-7; D call uncertain. CDR1 SGHVS and CDR2 FQNEAQ come from the germline V gene. Trimming shortened V by 2 bases and J by 5 bases, and 7 bases separated the two germline ends. The CDR3 consists of 12 residues. CDR3 nucleotide sequence: TGTGCCAGCAGCTTAAATCCTAACGAGCAGTACTTC. This translates into CASSLNPNEQYF.

The chain joins TRBV5-4 to TRBJ2-7; 10 bases line up with TRBD1. Germline CDR1 SGHNT, CDR2 YYREEE (reference sequence). The CDR3 has 14 amino acids. The V and J ends lost 4 bases and 5 bases, in that order; junction bases with no gene match: 6. The CDR3 DNA is TGTGCCAGCAGCCGCGACAGGGGGCTAAACGAGCAGTACTTC. Its protein product is CASSRDRGLNEQYF.

The genes are TRBV5-6 and TRBJ2-6; no reliable D call. This CDR3 spans 14 amino acids. Trimming stripped 3 bases from V and 1 base from J, with 5 bases between. Looked up from germline, CDR1 is SGHDT and CDR2 is YYEEEE. Here the CDR3 DNA reads TGTGCCAGCAGCTGGAGTTCTGGGGCCAACGTCCTGACTTTC. It specifies CASSWSSGANVLTF. Combining the CDR3 with reference TRBV5-6 and TRBJ2-6 gives the whole variable domain DAGVTQSPTHLIKTRGQQVTLRCSPKSGHDTVSWYQQALGQGPQFIFQYYEEEERQRGNFPDRFSGHQFPNYSSELNVNALLLGDSALYLCASSWSSGANVLTFGAGSRLTVL.

This chain links TRBV5-4 with TRBJ2-4; weak D call: TRBD1 (6 bases). V lost 2 bases and J lost 3, with 9 bases in between. This CDR3 has 14 amino acids. Germline V gene lookup returns CDR1 SGHNT and CDR2 YYREEE (reference sequence). The CDR3 DNA is TGTGCCAGCAGCTTCAGGGACAACAAAAACATTCAGTACTTC. Encoded protein: CASSFRDNKNIQYF.